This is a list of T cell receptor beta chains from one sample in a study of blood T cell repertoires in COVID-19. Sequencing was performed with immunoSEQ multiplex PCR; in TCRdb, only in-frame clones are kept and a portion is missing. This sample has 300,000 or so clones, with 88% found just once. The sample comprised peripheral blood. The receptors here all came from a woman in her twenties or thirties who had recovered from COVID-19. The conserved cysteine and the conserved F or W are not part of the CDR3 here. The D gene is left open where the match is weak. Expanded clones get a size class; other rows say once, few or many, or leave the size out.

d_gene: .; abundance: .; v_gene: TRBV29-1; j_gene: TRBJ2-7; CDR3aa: SVEGQSYEQY
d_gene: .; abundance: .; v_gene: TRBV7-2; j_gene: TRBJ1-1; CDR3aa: ASSLDASLNTEAF
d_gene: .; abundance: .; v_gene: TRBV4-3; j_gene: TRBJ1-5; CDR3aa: ASSQGRDQPQH
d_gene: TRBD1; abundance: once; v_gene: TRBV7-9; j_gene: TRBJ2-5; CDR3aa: ASVPGGNLETQY
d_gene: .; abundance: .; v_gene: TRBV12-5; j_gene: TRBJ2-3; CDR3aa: ASGLQGSDTQY
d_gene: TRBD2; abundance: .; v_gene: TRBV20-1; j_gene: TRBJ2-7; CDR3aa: SAAGDYRLY
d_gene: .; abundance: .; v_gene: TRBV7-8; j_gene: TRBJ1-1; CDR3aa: ASSLAGALNTEAF
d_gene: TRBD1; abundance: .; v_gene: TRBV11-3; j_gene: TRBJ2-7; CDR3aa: ASSPTGASYEQY
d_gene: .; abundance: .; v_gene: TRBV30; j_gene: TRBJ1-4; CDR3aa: AWSGIRNEKLF
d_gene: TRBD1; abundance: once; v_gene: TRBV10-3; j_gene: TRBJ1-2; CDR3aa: AISAVGEGQASSYT
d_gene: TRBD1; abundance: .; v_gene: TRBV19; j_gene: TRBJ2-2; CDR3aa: ASSPPGRGLGELF
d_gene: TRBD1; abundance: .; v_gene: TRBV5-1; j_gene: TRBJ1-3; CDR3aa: ASSSHRGNGNTIY
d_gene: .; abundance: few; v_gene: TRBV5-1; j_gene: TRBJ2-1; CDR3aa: ASMAGLRVPDNEQF
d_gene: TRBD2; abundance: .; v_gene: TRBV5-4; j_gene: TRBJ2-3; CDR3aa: ASSLKLAGGRPTDTQY
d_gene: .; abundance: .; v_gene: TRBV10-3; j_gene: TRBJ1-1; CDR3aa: AISGAPNTEAF
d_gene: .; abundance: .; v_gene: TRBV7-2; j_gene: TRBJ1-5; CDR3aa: ASSPLLGGAPYQPQH